The 25 T cell receptor beta chains listed next were all sequenced from one sample in a study of cytomegalovirus exposure and HLA in healthy donors. The PCR was carried out with 60 Vbeta primers and 13 Jbeta primers. The table came from immunoSEQ multiplex PCR; TCRdb's copy has only in-frame clones and leaves some out. The sample consists of approximately 190,000 clones, approximately 78% of them appearing once. Sequenced: PBMCs. The receptors come from a woman between 45 and 65 years old in good health and CMV-seropositive.

V usage is TRBV14 and J usage is TRBJ1-2, with 9 bases lining up with TRBD1. V lost 0 bases and J lost 1; bases outside the gene matches: 3. CDR1 SGHDN and CDR2 FVKESK come from the germline V gene. The CDR3 contains 16 residues. The CDR3: CASSQEGTGRNYGYTF. The CDR3 DNA is TGTGCCAGCAGCCAAGAAGGGACAGGGCGTAACTATGGCTACACCTTC.

The chain uses TRBV6-6 and TRBJ2-1; 11 nucleotides line up with TRBD2. J lost 6 bases, V lost 6 bases, and 4 bases had no gene match. Germline lookup yields CDR1 MNHNY and CDR2 SVGAGI (reference sequence). This CDR3 comprises 14 residues. The CDR3 DNA reads as TGTGCCAGCAGCAGAACTAGCGGGGGCAATGAGCAGTTCTTC. It is translated as CASSRTSGGNEQFF.

The J gene is TRBJ2-1, the V gene TRBV11-2; TRBD1 is a possible D gene (6 bases). From germline, CDR1 is SGHAT and CDR2 FQNNGV. CDR3 length equals 16 residues. V shed 5 bases and J shed 6 bases, with 20 bases lying between them. The CDR3 here is CASSPGKDRPPNEQFF. Here the CDR3 DNA reads TGTGCCAGCAGCCCAGGAAAAGACAGGCCGCCCAATGAGCAGTTCTTC.

The chain links TRBV19 to TRBJ2-1; D is perhaps TRBD1 (5 bases). The germline V gene encodes CDR1 LNHDA and CDR2 SQIVND (reference sequence). The CDR3 totals 15 residues. V was cut by 2 bases and J by 0 bases, with 8 bases left in between. CDR3 coding DNA: TGTGCCAGTAGTATATATAGGGGCTCCTACAATGAGCAGTTCTTC. Translating it yields CASSIYRGSYNEQFF.

The chain combines TRBV5-4 with TRBJ1-2; TRBD1 matches at 7 bases. The V gene end was trimmed by 4 bases and the J gene end by 6 bases; junction bases not matched to a gene: 3. The CDR3 is made up of 12 amino acids. Per germline, CDR1 SGHNT and CDR2 YYREEE (reference sequence). The CDR3 here is CASSIDRDGYTF. CDR3 nucleotide sequence: TGTGCCAGCAGCATCGACAGGGATGGCTACACCTTC.

The gene calls are TRBV10-1 and TRBJ2-1, with TRBD2 matching 11 bases. Trimming cost V 3 bases and J 4 bases; bases outside gene matches: 2. Germline V gene sequence: CDR1 WNHNN, CDR2 SYGVQD (reference sequence). This CDR3 spans 15 amino acids. The CDR3 DNA reads as TGCGCCAGCAGTGAAACTAGCGGGAGATACAATGAGCAGTTCTTC. Amino acid sequence: CASSETSGRYNEQFF.

The chain carries TRBV19 and TRBJ1-1, with 9 nucleotides matching TRBD1. Germline CDR1 is LNHDA and CDR2 is SQIVND (reference sequence). The CDR3 covers 13 residues. Trimming removed 6 bases from V and 8 bases from J; junction bases left unmatched: 7. The CDR3 protein is CASRPTGGEEAFF. Here the CDR3 DNA reads TGTGCCAGTAGGCCTACAGGGGGCGAGGAAGCTTTCTTT.

The table lists this clone with a count of one. V gene TRBV7-2 combines with J gene TRBJ2-5; 8 bases fit TRBD1. The DNA matches TRBJ2-7 better at its end, which makes the J call doubtful. This CDR3 is built from 13 residues. Germline CDR1 reads SGHTA; CDR2 reads FQGNSA. The CDR3 loop is CASSLGTGYEQYF. The CDR3 bases are TGTGCCAGCAGCTTAGGGACAGGGTACGAGCAGTACTTC.

This chain joins TRBV18 and TRBJ1-2; D remains unclear. This CDR3 is built from 14 residues. The V end lost 0 bases, the J end lost 8 bases, and 13 bases lay between the germline ends. The V gene's germline CDR1 is KGHSH and CDR2 LQKENI. The chain's CDR3 is CASSPPHGVWGYTF. DNA of the CDR3: TGTGCCAGCTCACCACCGCACGGGGTATGGGGCTACACCTTC.

This clone was detected only a few times. The chain joins TRBV15 to TRBJ2-7, with D possibly being TRBD1 (5 bases). Trimming stripped 1 base from V and 6 bases from J, with 10 bases between. The CDR3 totals 13 residues. Germline V CDR1 and CDR2: LNHNV, YYDKDF (reference sequence). The CDR3 DNA sequence: TGTGCCACCAGCAGAGGAATCCAGGGCGAGCAGTACTTC. It is translated as CATSRGIQGEQYF. The whole variable domain, filled in from reference TRBV15 and TRBJ2-7, reads DAMVIQNPRYQVTQFGKPVTLSCSQTLNHNVMYWYQQKSSQAPKLLFHYYDKDFNNEADTPDNFQSRRPNTSFCFLDIRSPGLGDTAMYLCATSRGIQGEQYFGPGTRLTVT.

The chain carries TRBV5-6 and TRBJ1-2, with no clear D. V gave up 4 bases and J gave up 8 bases, with 12 bases separating them. Germline V CDR1 and CDR2: SGHDT, YYEEEE. This CDR3 is 12 amino acids long. CDR3 amino acids: CASSRGSLGYTF. The CDR3 bases are TGTGCCAGCAGCCGAGGGAGCCTGGGCTACACCTTC. Together with reference TRBV5-6 and TRBJ1-2, the CDR3 gives the full variable domain: DAGVTQSPTHLIKTRGQQVTLRCSPKSGHDTVSWYQQALGQGPQFIFQYYEEEERQRGNFPDRFSGHQFPNYSSELNVNALLLGDSALYLCASSRGSLGYTFGSGTRLTVV.

The V call is TRBV7-9, the J call TRBJ2-5; 7 nucleotides match TRBD2. This CDR3 has 16 amino acids. The J segment lost 5 bases and the V segment lost 4 bases, leaving 13 bases of the junction unmatched. Per germline, CDR1 SEHNR and CDR2 FQNEAQ (reference sequence). CDR3 bases: TGTGCCAGCAGCTGGGGGACCGCGGGGGTTATCGAGACCCAGTACTTC. Translated, it gives CASSWGTAGVIETQYF.

With respect to this clone: Other DNA sequences of this sample code for an identical CDR3. The chain employs TRBV10-3 and TRBJ1-1, with 9 positions matching TRBD1. J gave up 5 bases and V 0 bases, and 4 bases lay outside the gene matches. The CDR3 consists of 15 residues. CDR1 is ENHRY, CDR2 SYGVKD, per germline. The DNA for the CDR3 is TGTGCCATCAGTGAGTCCCCGGACAGGGGAACTGAAGCTTTCTTT. Protein product: CAISESPDRGTEAFF.

This chain links TRBV29-1 with TRBJ2-1; 8 positions agree with TRBD2. The junction had 10 bases not matched to a gene; V was cut back by 3 bases and J by 6 bases. The V gene's germline CDR1 is SQVTM and CDR2 ANQGSEA. The CDR3 has 15 residues. CDR3 in amino acids: CSVEGTGGPGNEQFF. The CDR3, as DNA: TGCAGCGTTGAGGGGACGGGGGGGCCTGGCAATGAGCAGTTCTTC.

This sequence joins TRBV11-2 and TRBJ2-7, with 12 bases lining up with TRBD2. CDR1 and CDR2 from the germline V gene are SGHAT and FQNNGV. The CDR3 runs to 17 residues. Germline trimming cut 3 bases from V and 0 bases from J; bases unmatched to any gene: 6. CDR3 sequence reads: CASSFLGLAGISYEQYF. DNA of the CDR3: TGTGCCAGCAGCTTCCTCGGACTAGCGGGAATCTCCTACGAGCAGTACTTC.

J is TRBJ2-1 and V is TRBV10-3; 10 bases are shared with TRBD2. CDR1 is ENHRY, CDR2 SYGVKD, per germline. CDR3 length: 15 residues. The ends lost 3 bases at V and 7 bases at J; junction bases unmatched: 6. CDR3 bases: TGTGCCATCAGTGAAGGGACTAGCGAAATTAATGAGCAGTTCTTC. It yields the protein CAISEGTSEINEQFF.

This chain uses TRBV5-1 with TRBJ2-5; 8 nucleotides align to TRBD1. CDR3 length equals 14 residues. V lost 4 bases and J lost 3; bases outside the gene matches: 5. Germline lookup yields CDR1 SGHRS and CDR2 YFSETQ. CDR3 sequence: CASSPGQGKETQYF. The CDR3 DNA reads TGCGCCAGCAGCCCCGGACAGGGTAAAGAGACCCAGTACTTC.

The V gene is TRBV5-1, the J gene TRBJ2-5; D may be TRBD2 (5 bases). Between the trimmed V and J ends, which lost 5 bases and 5 bases, there was a span of 10 bases. Germline V gives CDR1 SGHRS, CDR2 YFSETQ. This CDR3 contains 12 residues. The CDR3 DNA sequence: TGCGCCAGCAGACTAGAGTCGGAGACCCAGTACTTC. Protein product: CASRLESETQYF.

J is TRBJ1-5 and V is TRBV7-2, with TRBD1 matching over 7 bases. The CDR3 is 16 residues long. Trimming took 5 bases from V and 5 from J; bases not matched to a gene: 12. Per germline, CDR1 SGHTA and CDR2 FQGNSA. CDR3 sequence: CASSDPPGQMDQPQHF. Written as DNA, the CDR3 is TGTGCCAGCAGCGACCCTCCGGGACAGATGGATCAGCCCCAGCATTTT.

The chain is built from TRBV5-1 and TRBJ2-2; 10 nucleotides match TRBD1. V shed 4 bases and J 6 bases; nucleotides not matched to a gene: 6. This CDR3 comprises 15 residues. CDR1 and CDR2 from the germline V gene are SGHRS and YFSETQ. CDR3 protein: CASSLGQGIPGELFF. Here the CDR3 DNA reads TGCGCCAGCAGCCTGGGACAGGGGATACCCGGGGAGCTGTTTTTT.

This rearrangement joins TRBV28 to TRBJ1-3; D perhaps matches TRBD1 (6 bases). The CDR3 length is 15 residues. Per the germline V gene, CDR1 is MDHEN and CDR2 is SYDVKM. Trimming removed 5 bases at V and 5 bases at J, with 16 bases between. This CDR3 is CASSPHGTRRNTIYF. Written as DNA, the CDR3 is TGTGCCAGCAGTCCCCACGGGACACGGAGAAACACCATATATTTT. Variable domain in full (rest from reference TRBV28 and TRBJ1-3): DVKVTQSSRYLVKRTGEKVFLECVQDMDHENMFWYRQDPGLGLRLIYFSYDVKMKEKGDIPEGYSVSREKKERFSLILESASTNQTSMYLCASSPHGTRRNTIYFGEGSWLTVV.

The chain has TRBV10-3 and TRBJ2-1; 10 bases match TRBD2. CDR1 is ENHRY, CDR2 SYGVKD, per germline. V shed 2 bases, J shed 3 bases, and the junction held 1 base outside the gene matches. This CDR3 has 15 amino acids. As DNA, the CDR3 is TGTGCCATCAGTGAGGCTAGCGGGGGCTACAATGAGCAGTTCTTC. Translating it yields CAISEASGGYNEQFF.

CDR3 sequence: CAISESQGGSYEQYF. The CDR3 nucleotides read TGTGCCATCAGTGAGTCACAGGGGGGGTCCTACGAGCAGTACTTC. The chain links TRBV10-3 to TRBJ2-7, with D possibly matching TRBD1 (8 bases). Trimming cost V 0 bases and J 1 base, with 10 bases left between them. Per the germline V gene, CDR1 is ENHRY and CDR2 is SYGVKD. The CDR3 covers 15 residues.

The chain is built from TRBV29-1 and TRBJ2-1; a weak D match, TRBD2 (5 bases). The V gene's germline CDR1 is SQVTM and CDR2 ANQGSEA. This CDR3 contains 10 residues. For the CDR3, the DNA is TGCACCGGAGGTTACAATGAGCAGTTCTTC. It translates to CTGGYNEQFF.

The rearrangement links TRBV11-2 to TRBJ1-2; 10 nucleotides line up with TRBD1. Losses at the gene ends were 6 bases for V and 1 base for J; bases not matched to a gene: 8. The CDR3 covers 16 residues. CDR1 and CDR2 from the germline V gene are SGHAT and FQNNGV. The CDR3 coding sequence is TGTGCCAGCAGAACTACGGGACAGGGGTATAACTATGGCTACACCTTC. It is translated as CASRTTGQGYNYGYTF.